The rows below give T cell receptor beta chains drawn from one sample of a study of human T cells and chemical hapten exposure. TCRdb reprocessed the RACE reads via MiXCR and lists one record per CDR3 protein. Among over 35,000 distinct CDR3 sequences, approximately 4% were seen once, and the ten largest hold around 6%. Sequenced material: whole blood. The source is a human donor in good health. Some clones in this sample may be carry-over from other donors' samples. CDR3s include the opening cysteine and the closing phenylalanine or tryptophan. A D gene is named only where the DNA matches it firmly. Clone size is shown for a subset of rows, as once, few, many or a class of expanded clone.

many	NA	TRBJ2-3	TRBV7-3	CASSRREGVTDTQYF	TGTGCCAGCAGCCGGAGAGAGGGGGTCACAGATACGCAGTATTTT
NA	TRBD2	TRBJ2-7	TRBV14	CASSQRSMTSGYEQYF	TGTGCCAGCAGCCAACGGTCGATGACTAGCGGGTACGAGCAGTACTTC
many	NA	TRBJ2-1	TRBV29-1	CSVHRDTAPSEQFF	TGCAGCGTTCACCGGGACACTGCCCCAAGTGAGCAGTTCTTC
many	TRBD2	TRBJ2-1	TRBV12-3/TRBV12-4	CASNLAGAGSNEQFF	TGTGCCAGCAACTTAGCGGGAGCGGGGAGCAATGAGCAGTTCTTC
many	TRBD2	TRBJ2-2	TRBV12-3/TRBV12-4	CASSLHRDGGSGTGELFF	TGTGCCAGCAGTCTCCACCGTGACGGCGGGAGCGGCACCGGGGAGCTGTTTTTT
many	NA	TRBJ1-5	TRBV6-1	CASWWGGSQPQHF	TGTGCCAGCTGGTGGGGGGGGAGTCAGCCCCAGCATTTT
NA	TRBD1	TRBJ1-2	TRBV6-2/TRBV6-3	CASRPPGQDYGYTF	TGTGCCAGCAGACCCCCCGGACAGGACTATGGCTACACCTTC
many	TRBD1	TRBJ2-5	TRBV7-3	CASSRDRGETQYF	TGTGCCAGCAGCCGGGACAGGGGTGAGACCCAGTACTTC
many	NA	TRBJ1-1	TRBV27	CASSLRQHTEAFF	TGTGCCAGCAGTCTGAGACAGCACACTGAAGCTTTCTTT
few	NA	TRBJ1-4	TRBV1	CTSSHPQDRWCIDIIEKLFF	TGCACCAGCAGCCACCCCCAGGACAGGTGGTGTATCGACATAATCGAAAAACTGTTTTTT
many	NA	TRBJ1-2	TRBV4-1	CASSQDGKGAYGYTF	TGCGCCAGCAGCCAAGATGGCAAAGGGGCTTATGGCTACACCTTC
few	TRBD1	TRBJ1-1	TRBV27	CASTLRQGGVTEAFF	TGTGCCAGCACTTTGAGACAGGGCGGGGTCACTGAAGCTTTCTTT
many	NA	TRBJ2-7	TRBV28	CASGIGQSYEQYF	TGTGCCAGCGGGATCGGACAGTCATACGAGCAGTACTTC
many	NA	TRBJ2-7	TRBV5-1	CASSLGSVTGEQYF	TGCGCCAGCAGCTTGGGGTCCGTTACGGGAGAGCAGTACTTC
many	TRBD2	TRBJ2-1	TRBV20-1	CSARSLGLAEVRNEQFF	TGCAGTGCTAGATCTTTGGGGCTAGCGGAAGTTCGAAATGAGCAGTTCTTC
many	TRBD2	TRBJ2-5	TRBV7-4	CASSLGGVAGPAETQYF	TGTGCCAGCAGCTTAGGAGGGGTAGCGGGACCAGCGGAGACCCAGTACTTC
few	NA	TRBJ1-5	TRBV29-1	CSVGDRGSGNQPQHF	TGCAGCGTTGGGGATAGGGGGAGTGGCAATCAGCCCCAGCATTTT
many	NA	TRBJ1-1	TRBV28	CASTQNPPTNTEAFF	TGTGCCAGCACTCAAAACCCCCCAACGAACACTGAAGCTTTCTTT
NA	NA	TRBJ1-5	TRBV5-8	CASSFLDGLYSNQPQHF	TGTGCCAGCAGCTTTTTGGACGGACTGTATAGCAATCAGCCCCAGCATTTT
many	TRBD1	TRBJ2-5	TRBV27	CASSPFPPGQGARETQYF	TGTGCCAGCAGTCCATTCCCGCCGGGACAGGGGGCGCGGGAGACCCAGTACTTC
many	TRBD2	TRBJ2-5	TRBV28	CASSSLSGRGLETQYF	TGTGCCAGCAGTTCGTTGAGCGGGAGAGGTTTGGAGACCCAGTACTTC
many	TRBD2	TRBJ2-7	TRBV28	CASSPSGTYEQYF	TGTGCCAGCAGTCCTAGCGGGACCTACGAGCAGTACTTC
NA	NA	TRBJ1-2	TRBV13	CASSGSRTF	TGTGCCAGCAGCGGCAGCCGGACCTTC
few	NA	TRBJ2-6	TRBV30	CAWDSGSGANVLTF	TGTGCCTGGGACTCGGGGTCTGGGGCCAACGTCCTGACTTTC
few	TRBD2	TRBJ2-7	TRBV28	CASSLFEREGPYEQYF	TGTGCCAGCAGTTTATTCGAGCGGGAGGGCCCCTACGAGCAGTACTTC
many	TRBD1	TRBJ1-6	TRBV5-6	CASSESGGAHSPLHF	TGTGCCAGCAGCGAATCAGGGGGCGCGCATTCACCCCTCCACTTT